The next 12 T cell receptor beta chains were all read from a single sample in a study of T cell responses to AZD1222 COVID-19 vaccine. Libraries were prepared by immunoSEQ multiplex PCR; TCRdb keeps only in-frame clonotypes and omits some of them. Counted here are some 81,000 clones, around 84% occurring once; the ten biggest clones make up 4.5% to 7%. The sequences come from peripheral blood, collected 28 days after the second AZD1222 dose. The source of these receptors is an adult who received the AZD1222 COVID-19 vaccine.

This sequence joins TRBV19 and TRBJ2-7, with D tentatively TRBD2 (6 bases). This CDR3 comprises 12 residues. Trimming took 9 bases from V and 3 from J, leaving 12 bases between them. Germline V gene data show CDR1 as LNHDA and CDR2 as SQIVND (reference sequence). CDR3 residues: CASTKEGYEQYF. The CDR3 nucleotides are TGTGCCAGCACCAAGGAGGGCTACGAGCAGTACTTC.

This clone turned up a few times. The chain has TRBV27 and TRBJ2-7; tentatively, D is TRBD2 (6 bases). This CDR3 has 19 residues. From germline, CDR1 is MNHEY and CDR2 SMNVEV (reference sequence). V lost 0 bases to trimming and J lost 0 bases, with 21 bases between them. Written as DNA, the CDR3 is TGTGCCAGCAGTTTATCGGTGGGGGGTGATAGCTCCCCCTCCTACGAGCAGTACTTC. This sequence encodes CASSLSVGGDSSPSYEQYF.

The DNA for the CDR3 is TGTGCCAGCAGCCCCTTGGACTATGGCTACACCTTC. Translated, it gives CASSPLDYGYTF. The rearrangement joins TRBV7-9 to TRBJ1-2; D ambiguous. The germline CDR1 and CDR2 sequences are SEHNR and FQNEAQ (reference sequence). V was pared by 5 bases and J by 3 bases, with 7 bases between. The CDR3 sequence is 12 residues long.

The chain carries TRBV6-6 and TRBJ2-7, with 16 bases aligning to TRBD2. Germline V gene data show CDR1 as MNHNY and CDR2 as SVGAGI (reference sequence). This CDR3 has 20 residues. V dropped 5 bases and J dropped 1; count of bases not matched to a gene: 14. The CDR3, as DNA: TGTGCCAGCAGTCCCATTTTCCGGGGACTAGCGGGAGGGTTTTCCTACGAGCAGTACTTC. Protein sequence: CASSPIFRGLAGGFSYEQYF.

The J gene is TRBJ1-1, the V gene TRBV28; a weak D match, TRBD1 (6 bases). The CDR3 is 15 amino acids. Germline V lookup: CDR1 MDHEN, CDR2 SYDVKM. The V gene lost 6 bases and the J gene lost 11 bases, with 25 bases spanning the gap. CDR3 bases: TGTGCCAGCAGCTCAATGGGGCAGGGGCCTATTGGGGCTTTCTTT. Translated: CASSSMGQGPIGAFF.

The gene calls are TRBV5-4 and TRBJ1-2; D unresolved. Germline V lookup: CDR1 SGHNT, CDR2 YYREEE (reference sequence). CDR3 length: 13 amino acids. V lost 4 bases and J 0 bases, leaving 7 bases between the germline ends. CDR3 in DNA: TGTGCCAGCAGCCCCCAGTCTAACTATGGCTACACCTTC. Amino acids: CASSPQSNYGYTF.

The chain carries TRBV6-1 and TRBJ1-2, with TRBD1 identical over 11 bases. This CDR3 has 15 amino acids. V lost 2 bases, J lost 8 bases, and 7 bases stayed unmatched. From germline, CDR1 is MNHNS and CDR2 SASEGT. The CDR3 protein is CASSERGQGGRGYTF. The CDR3 DNA is TGTGCCAGCAGTGAAAGGGGACAGGGGGGGCGCGGCTACACCTTC.

This clone showed up just once. This rearrangement joins TRBV7-2 to TRBJ2-1; TRBD2 matches 8 bases. The CDR3 runs 12 residues. V was clipped by 6 bases and J by 10 bases; unmatched bases: 5. CDR1 and CDR2 (germline): SGHTA, FQGNSA. Here the CDR3 reads CASSSPSGEQFF. The CDR3 nucleotides are TGTGCCAGCAGTTCTCCTAGCGGGGAGCAGTTCTTC. Full variable domain (rest looked up from reference TRBV7-2 and TRBJ2-1): GAGVSQSPSNKVTEKGKDVELRCDPISGHTALYWYRQSLGQGLEFLIYFQGNSAPDKSGLPSDRFSAERTGGSVSTLTIQRTQQEDSAVYLCASSSPSGEQFFGPGTRLTVL.

V is TRBV24-1 and J is TRBJ2-3; D is possibly TRBD1 (6 bases). Germline assignment: CDR1 KGHDR and CDR2 SFDVKD. CDR3 length equals 13 residues. V was clipped by 6 bases and J by 4 bases, with 10 bases between them. CDR3 nucleotides: TGTGCCACCAGTAGGGGGAATGCAGATACGCAGTATTTT. Translating gives CATSRGNADTQYF.

The rearrangement joins TRBV10-2 to TRBJ2-7; tentative D call: TRBD1 (5 bases). Germline values: CDR1 WSHSY, CDR2 SAAADI. The CDR3 consists of 16 residues. The germline V and J ends were trimmed by 4 bases and 4 bases, with 20 bases remaining between them. CDR3 sequence reads: CASSGLRGGRLYEQYF. CDR3 nucleotides: TGCGCCAGCAGTGGACTTAGGGGTGGCAGATTATACGAGCAGTACTTC.

This clone was seen a handful of times. The chain is built from TRBV9 and TRBJ1-4, with a tentative D call TRBD1 (5 bases). V was trimmed by 3 bases and J by 8 bases, leaving 11 bases between them. The CDR3 has 13 amino acids. Germline V gene sequence: CDR1 SGDLS, CDR2 YYNGEE. The CDR3 is CASSEAWGEKLFF. CDR3 coding DNA: TGTGCCAGCAGCGAGGCCTGGGGGGAAAAACTGTTTTTT.

This rearrangement joins TRBV7-6 to TRBJ2-2; unclear D gene. CDR1 and CDR2 from the germline V gene are SGHVS and FNYEAQ. Deletions cut 1 base from V and 6 bases from J, with 9 bases between. The CDR3 loop spans 14 amino acids. CDR3 nucleotides: TGTGCCAGCAGCTTAGGAAGCGTTGCCGGGGAGCTGTTTTTT. It translates to CASSLGSVAGELFF.